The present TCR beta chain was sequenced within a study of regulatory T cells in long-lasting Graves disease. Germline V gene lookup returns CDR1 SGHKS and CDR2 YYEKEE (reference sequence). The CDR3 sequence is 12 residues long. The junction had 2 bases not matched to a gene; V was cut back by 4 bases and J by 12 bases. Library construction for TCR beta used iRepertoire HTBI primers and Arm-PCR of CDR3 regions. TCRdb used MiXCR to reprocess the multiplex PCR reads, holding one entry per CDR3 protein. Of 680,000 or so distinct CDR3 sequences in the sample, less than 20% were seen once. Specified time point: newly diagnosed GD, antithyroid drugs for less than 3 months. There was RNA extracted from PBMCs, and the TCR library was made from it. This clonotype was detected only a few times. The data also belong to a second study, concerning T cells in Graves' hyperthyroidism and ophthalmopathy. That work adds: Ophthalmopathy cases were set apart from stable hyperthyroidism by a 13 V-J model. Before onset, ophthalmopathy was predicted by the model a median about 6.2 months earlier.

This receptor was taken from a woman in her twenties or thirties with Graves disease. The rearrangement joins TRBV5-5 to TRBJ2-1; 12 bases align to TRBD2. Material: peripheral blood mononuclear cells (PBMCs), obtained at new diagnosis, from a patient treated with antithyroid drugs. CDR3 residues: CASSPGLAGQFF. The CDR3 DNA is TGTGCCAGCAGCCCGGGACTAGCGGGGCAGTTCTTC. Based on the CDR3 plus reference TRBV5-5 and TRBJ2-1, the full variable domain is DAGVTQSPTHLIKTRGQQVTLRCSPISGHKSVSWYQQVLGQGPQFIFQYYEKEERGRGNFPDRFSARQFPNYSSELNVNALLLGDSALYLCASSPGLAGQFFGPGTRLTVL.